A single sample is the source of the 10 T cell receptor beta chains below, sequenced in a study of blood T cell repertoires in COVID-19. Assay used: immunoSEQ multiplex PCR; TCRdb lists only in-frame clones, some missing. The sample shows nearly 25,000 clones, 80% to 85% of them seen only once. Sequenced sample: peripheral blood. These receptors all stem from a human donor in a cohort sampled during active COVID-19.

The table lists this clone with a count of one. J is TRBJ2-1 and V is TRBV19; D perhaps matches TRBD2 (5 bases). Trimming stripped 3 bases from V and 0 bases from J, with 12 bases between. There are 16 residues in the CDR3. Per the germline V gene, CDR1 is LNHDA and CDR2 is SQIVND (reference sequence). CDR3 sequence (DNA): TGTGCCAGTAGTATGACCCGCGGGCTCTCCTACAATGAGCAGTTCTTC. This gives the protein CASSMTRGLSYNEQFF.

This rearrangement joins TRBV25-1 to TRBJ1-6; tentative D call: TRBD1 (5 bases). Germline assignment: CDR1 MGHDK and CDR2 SYGVNS. V was pared by 4 bases and J by 7 bases, with 14 bases between. The CDR3 spans 15 residues. In DNA, the CDR3 is TGTGCCAGCAGTGGGGTGACAGATCTAAATTCACCCCTCCACTTT. Residues: CASSGVTDLNSPLHF.

This sequence joins TRBV7-2 and TRBJ2-5; TRBD2 agrees at 10 bases. J was trimmed by 5 bases and V by 5 bases; bases with no gene match: 11. Per germline, CDR1 SGHTA and CDR2 FQGNSA. CDR3 size: 16 residues. The CDR3 here is CASSPPRLAGVETQYF. In nucleotides, the CDR3 is TGTGCCAGCAGCCCCCCTCGGCTAGCGGGAGTGGAGACCCAGTACTTC.

This clone was detected a few times. The rearrangement joins TRBV29-1 to TRBJ2-7, with a possible D match to TRBD2 (6 bases). This CDR3 is built from 12 residues. V lost 5 bases, J lost 3 bases, and 11 bases lay in between. Germline CDR1 is SQVTM and CDR2 is ANQGSEA. In DNA form, the CDR3 reads TGCAGCGTTCGGGGGAGCCACTACGAGCAGTACTTC. Translating it yields CSVRGSHYEQYF.

The genes are TRBV6-5 and TRBJ1-6, with a possible D match to TRBD1 (5 bases). The germline V gene has CDR1 MNHEY and CDR2 SVGAGI. This CDR3 comprises 13 residues. V was clipped by 5 bases and J by 10 bases, with 12 bases between them. Written as DNA, the CDR3 is TGTGCCAGCAGTCAGGGTTTGCGGTCACCCCTCCACTTT. The encoded protein is CASSQGLRSPLHF.

This rearrangement joins TRBV7-2 to TRBJ2-3; 8 nucleotides align to TRBD2. Germline V gene lookup returns CDR1 SGHTA and CDR2 FQGNSA. Trimming cost V 4 bases and J 4 bases; bases outside gene matches: 7. This CDR3 comprises 15 residues. The CDR3 region is CASSYQPGGSDTQYF. The CDR3 region has the DNA TGTGCCAGCAGCTACCAGCCGGGAGGGTCAGATACGCAGTATTTT.

The chain uses TRBV4-1 and TRBJ2-7; D is possibly TRBD2 (6 bases). The germline V gene encodes CDR1 MGHRA and CDR2 YSYEKL. The CDR3 loop spans 15 amino acids. With 0 bases removed from V and 2 bases from J, the gap between germline ends came to 11 bases. The CDR3 spells CASSQELAPPYEQYF. The CDR3 nucleotides are TGCGCCAGCAGCCAAGAACTAGCACCACCCTACGAGCAGTACTTC.

V is TRBV5-6 and J is TRBJ2-1; D is uncertain. This CDR3 has 13 amino acids. V gave up 2 bases and J gave up 12 bases, with 15 bases separating them. Germline CDR1 reads SGHDT; CDR2 reads YYEEEE. The CDR3, as DNA: TGTGCCAGCAGCTTAGCCAGGTTGTCCTTGCAGTTCTTC. Encoded protein: CASSLARLSLQFF. The entire variable domain, with the rest obtained from reference TRBV5-6 and TRBJ2-1, is as follows: DAGVTQSPTHLIKTRGQQVTLRCSPKSGHDTVSWYQQALGQGPQFIFQYYEEEERQRGNFPDRFSGHQFPNYSSELNVNALLLGDSALYLCASSLARLSLQFFGPGTRLTVL.

In nucleotides, the CDR3 is TGTGCCAGCAGCGTAGGAGGCAGCTCGACGGGTTCTGGGGCCAACGTCCTGACTTTC. Translation: CASSVGGSSTGSGANVLTF. The chain links TRBV9 to TRBJ2-6; D gene ambiguous. From germline, CDR1 is SGDLS and CDR2 YYNGEE. The CDR3 consists of 19 residues. With 0 bases removed from V and 1 base from J, the gap between germline ends came to 17 bases.

The rearrangement links TRBV30 to TRBJ1-1, with D possibly being TRBD1 (5 bases). The V end was cut by 5 bases, the J end by 7 bases, with 20 bases between. The CDR3 extends over 14 amino acids. From germline, CDR1 is GTSNPN and CDR2 SVGIG (reference sequence). The CDR3 region is CAWRTRQKLSEAFF. The CDR3 DNA reads TGTGCCTGGCGAACAAGACAGAAGTTAAGTGAAGCTTTCTTT.